This T cell receptor (beta chain) is drawn from a study of T-cell reconstitution after alpha-beta-depleted transplantation in children. The CDR3 consists of 18 residues. V dropped 5 bases and J dropped 3; count of bases not matched to a gene: 12. Germline lookup yields CDR1 SGHDT and CDR2 YYEEEE. TCRbeta library construction was performed incorporating unique molecular identifiers. TCRdb reprocessed the PCR reads via MiXCR and lists one record per CDR3 protein. The sample shows approximately 520,000 distinct CDR3 sequences, about 33% of them seen only once. The chain couples TRBV5-6 to TRBJ2-1; 12 nucleotides match TRBD2. The source was PBMCs from the stem cell graft donor, collected from the stem cell graft. The receptor's source is a human donor who donated a stem cell graft to a child with aplastic anemia. The CDR3 is CASRMMSWTSGIYNEQFF. CDR3 coding DNA: TGTGCCAGCAGGATGATGTCTTGGACTAGCGGGATCTACAATGAGCAGTTCTTC.